This T cell receptor beta chain was recovered during a study of T cells in Graves' hyperthyroidism and ophthalmopathy. This clonotype was seen ten or more times. Clinical symptoms, serum thyroxine, TRAb, thyroid ultrasound and orbital computed tomography established diagnosis. The V and J ends lost 5 bases and 3 bases respectively, with 11 bases between them. Germline CDR1 reads SGHTA; CDR2 reads FQGNSA. This CDR3 spans 14 amino acids. Amplified TCR beta CDR3 regions derived from RNA transcripts. First-round RT-PCR of the TCR CDR3 relied on the HTBI primer set. TCRdb recomputed calls from the multiplex PCR reads with MiXCR, one row per CDR3 protein. The table lists about 520,000 distinct CDR3 sequences, around 24% of them singletons.

Sequencing input: blood. The sequence derives from a woman in her thirties with Graves' ophthalmopathy. The chain joins TRBV7-2 to TRBJ1-5; no clear D gene. The CDR3 sequence is CASSTDGPNQPQHF. In DNA form, the CDR3 reads TGTGCCAGCAGCACCGACGGCCCCAATCAGCCCCAGCATTTT.